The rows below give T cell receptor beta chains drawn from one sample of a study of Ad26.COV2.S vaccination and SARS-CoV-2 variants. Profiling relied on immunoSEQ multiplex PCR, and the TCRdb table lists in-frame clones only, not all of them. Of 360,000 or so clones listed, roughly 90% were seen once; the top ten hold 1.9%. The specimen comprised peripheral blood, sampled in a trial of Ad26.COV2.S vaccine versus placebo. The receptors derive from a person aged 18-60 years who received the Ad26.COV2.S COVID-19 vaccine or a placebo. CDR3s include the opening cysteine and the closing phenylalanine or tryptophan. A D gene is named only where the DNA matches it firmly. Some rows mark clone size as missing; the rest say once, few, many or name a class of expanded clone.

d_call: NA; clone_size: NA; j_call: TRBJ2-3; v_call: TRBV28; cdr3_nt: TGTGCCAGCAGTTCGGGACCACGCACAGATACGCAGTATTTT; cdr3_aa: CASSSGPRTDTQYF
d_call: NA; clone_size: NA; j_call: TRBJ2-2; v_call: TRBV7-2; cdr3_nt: TGTGCCAGCAGCCCCAGTACCGGGGAGCTGTTTTTT; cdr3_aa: CASSPSTGELFF
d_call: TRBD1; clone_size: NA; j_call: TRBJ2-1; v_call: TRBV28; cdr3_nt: TGTGCCAGCAGTACCTACGGACAGGGCCTCTACTACAGGAATGAGCAGTTCTTC; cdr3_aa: CASSTYGQGLYYRNEQFF
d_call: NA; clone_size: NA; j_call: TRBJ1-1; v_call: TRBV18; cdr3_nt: TGTGCCAGCTCACCCCCTCCGTCAAGGAGCACTGAAGCTTTCTTT; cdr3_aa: CASSPPPSRSTEAFF
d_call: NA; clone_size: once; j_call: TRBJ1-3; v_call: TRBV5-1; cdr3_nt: TGCGCCAGCAGCCTCTCAGGGCCCGGTGGAAACACCATATATTTT; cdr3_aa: CASSLSGPGGNTIYF
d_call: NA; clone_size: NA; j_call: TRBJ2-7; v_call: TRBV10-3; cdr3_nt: TGTGCCATCAGTGAGTCGACTAGGGCCTCCTACGAGCAGTACTTC; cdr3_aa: CAISESTRASYEQYF
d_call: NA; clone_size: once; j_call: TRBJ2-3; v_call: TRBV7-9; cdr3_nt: TGTGCCAGCAGCCCCGCACTAGGAAGGAGCACAGATACGCAGTATTTT; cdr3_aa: CASSPALGRSTDTQYF
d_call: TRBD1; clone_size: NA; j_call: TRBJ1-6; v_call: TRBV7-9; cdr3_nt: TGTGCCAGCACCCTTGACAGGGGTGGTTCACCCCTCCACTTT; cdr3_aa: CASTLDRGGSPLHF
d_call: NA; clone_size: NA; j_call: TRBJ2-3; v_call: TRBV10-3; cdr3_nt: TGTGCCATCAGTGGGGGGATGACAGATACGCAGTATTTT; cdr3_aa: CAISGGMTDTQYF
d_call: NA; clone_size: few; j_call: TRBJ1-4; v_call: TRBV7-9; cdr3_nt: TGTGCCAGCAGCCCGGACAGCTATAATGAAAAACTGTTTTTT; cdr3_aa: CASSPDSYNEKLFF
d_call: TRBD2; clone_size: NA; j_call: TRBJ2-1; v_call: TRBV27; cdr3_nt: TGTGCCAGCAGTTGGCTAGCGGGAGGGCCTAATGAGCAGTTCTTC; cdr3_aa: CASSWLAGGPNEQFF
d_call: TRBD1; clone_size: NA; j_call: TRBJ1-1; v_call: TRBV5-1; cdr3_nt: TGCGCCAGCAGCATCGGGACAGGGGTTTCGGACACTGAAGCTTTCTTT; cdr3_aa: CASSIGTGVSDTEAFF
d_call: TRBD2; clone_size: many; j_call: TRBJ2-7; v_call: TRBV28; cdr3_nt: TGTGCCAGCAGCCCCGGACTAGCGAGGAGCTCCTACGAGCAGTACTTC; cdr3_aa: CASSPGLARSSYEQYF
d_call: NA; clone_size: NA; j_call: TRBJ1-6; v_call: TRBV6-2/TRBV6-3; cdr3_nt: TGTGCCAGCAGTGCCAGGGGACGACATTCACCCCTCCACTTT; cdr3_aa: CASSARGRHSPLHF
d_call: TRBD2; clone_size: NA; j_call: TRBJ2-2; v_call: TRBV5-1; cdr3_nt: TGCGCCAGCAGCTCCCCTAGCGGGAGGGCCACCGGGGAGCTGTTTTTT; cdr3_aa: CASSSPSGRATGELFF
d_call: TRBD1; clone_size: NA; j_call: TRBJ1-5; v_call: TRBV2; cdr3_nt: TGTGCCACCGGACAGGGGTTTCATCAGCCCCAGCATTTT; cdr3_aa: CATGQGFHQPQHF
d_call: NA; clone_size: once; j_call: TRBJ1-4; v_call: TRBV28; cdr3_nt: TGTGCCAGCAGTCGGACAGCAACTAATGAAAAACTGTTTTTT; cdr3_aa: CASSRTATNEKLFF
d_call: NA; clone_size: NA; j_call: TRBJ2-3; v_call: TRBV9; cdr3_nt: TGTGCCAGCAGCGGGTCGGATACGCAGTATTTT; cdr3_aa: CASSGSDTQYF
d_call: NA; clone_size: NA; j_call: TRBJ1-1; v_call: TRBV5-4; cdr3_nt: TGTGCCAGCAGACCGAGAAATGAAGCTTTCTTT; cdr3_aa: CASRPRNEAFF
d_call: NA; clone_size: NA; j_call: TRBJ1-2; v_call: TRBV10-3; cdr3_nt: TGTGCCATCAGTGAGTCTGTGCCTAACTATGGCTACACCTTC; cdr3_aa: CAISESVPNYGYTF
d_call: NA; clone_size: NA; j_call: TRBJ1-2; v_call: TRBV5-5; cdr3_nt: TGTGCCAGCAGCTCTTCTTGGCCCCTAGGTAATGGCTACACCTTC; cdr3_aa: CASSSSWPLGNGYTF
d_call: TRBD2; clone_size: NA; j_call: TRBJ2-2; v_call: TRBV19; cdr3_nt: TGTGCCAGTAGTACCGAAGGGACTAGCGGGACCAACACCGGGGAGCTGTTTTTT; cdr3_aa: CASSTEGTSGTNTGELFF
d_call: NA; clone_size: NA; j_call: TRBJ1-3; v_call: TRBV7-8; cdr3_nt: TGTGCCAGCAGCTTAGGCGGGGGAACAGGTGGAAACACCATATATTTT; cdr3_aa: CASSLGGGTGGNTIYF
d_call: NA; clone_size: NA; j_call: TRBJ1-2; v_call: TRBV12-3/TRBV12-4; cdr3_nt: TGTGCCAGCAGTTTGGTAGGGGCCTATGGCTACACCTTC; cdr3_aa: CASSLVGAYGYTF
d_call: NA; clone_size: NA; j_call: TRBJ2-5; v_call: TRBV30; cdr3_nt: TGTGCCTGGAGTGTAGGTACAGCTCCCCAAGAGACCCAGTACTTC; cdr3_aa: CAWSVGTAPQETQYF
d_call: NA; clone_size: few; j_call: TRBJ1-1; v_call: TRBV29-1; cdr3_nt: TGCAGCGTCGTACAGGGTGATGAAGCTTTCTTT; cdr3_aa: CSVVQGDEAFF
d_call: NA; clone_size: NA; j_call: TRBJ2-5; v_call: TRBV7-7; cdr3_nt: TGTGCCAGCAGCGTGGGGTTTCGGGAGACCCAGTACTTC; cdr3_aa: CASSVGFRETQYF
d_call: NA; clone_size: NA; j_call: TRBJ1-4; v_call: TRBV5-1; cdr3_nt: TGCGCCAGCAGCCTGGAGGGCCTTAATGAAAAACTGTTTTTT; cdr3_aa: CASSLEGLNEKLFF
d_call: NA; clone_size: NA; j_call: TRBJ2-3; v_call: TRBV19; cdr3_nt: TGTGCCAGTAGCCCGCTCGGCACAGATACGCAGTATTTT; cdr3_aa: CASSPLGTDTQYF